This record concerns one T cell receptor beta chain sequence. This sample stems from a study of T-cell reconstitution after alpha-beta-depleted transplantation in children. TCRbeta library construction was performed incorporating unique molecular identifiers. Each CDR3 protein is one row after TCRdb ran MiXCR on the PCR reads. The table includes around 700,000 distinct CDR3 sequences, approximately 14% detected once. The TCR comes from a girl aged 2-10 years with congenital amegakaryocytic thrombocytopenia, due to receive a stem cell transplant. Sequencing was performed on PBMCs, taken before TCRalphabeta/CD19-depleted stem cell transplant.

The CDR3 is CASSQFNSAGDDEQFF. As DNA, the CDR3 is TGCGCCAGCAGCCAATTTAACAGTGCAGGGGACGATGAGCAGTTCTTC. This chain joins TRBV4-1 and TRBJ2-1; the D gene is possibly TRBD1 (6 bases). Trimming took off 2 bases at V and 8 bases at J, with 19 bases between the two ends. The CDR3 length is 16 residues. Germline-derived CDR1 and CDR2 are MGHRA and YSYEKL.